This T cell receptor beta chain stems from a study of CD8+ T cells in alopecia areata. Whole-study results and caveats: Lesional scalp displayed greater clonality than normal scalp, most notably in alopecia totalis/universalis.

Germline V lookup: CDR1 SNHLY, CDR2 FYNNEI. The CDR3 length is 14 residues. V lost 10 bases and J lost 1; bases outside the gene matches: 2. Sequencing relied on a cDNA template that was reverse transcribed from extracted RNA. Clones were sequenced by immunoSEQ multiplex PCR, and TCRdb holds only the in-frame ones, with some missing. The sample includes about 140,000 clones, about 47% of them seen just once. Peripheral blood, together with lesional scalp punch biopsies, was collected from alopecia areata patients. In regard to this clone: Antigen: not known.

The receptor's source is a human donor with alopecia areata. V gene TRBV2 combines with J gene TRBJ2-2; 11 nucleotides line up with TRBD1. The material was CD4+ T cells sorted from blood, obtained at week 0. In DNA form, the CDR3 reads TGTGCCACCGGGACAGGGGGGAACACCGGGGAGCTGTTTTTT. Translation: CATGTGGNTGELFF.